Detailed here is one T cell receptor beta chain. Its matching antigen is unknown. Germline-derived CDR1 and CDR2 are KGHDR and SFDVKD. CDR3 length equals 12 residues. V gave up 5 bases and J gave up 8 bases, with 8 bases separating them. TCRdb ran MiXCR on the RT-PCR reads and lists one entry per CDR3 protein. Found here are roughly 760,000 distinct CDR3 sequences, about 20% of them singletons; the top ten hold roughly 10%. The data belong to a study of response to subunit inactivated influenza vaccine. Study-wide results and caveats: Only a handful of new T cells, the authors suggested, are recruited with each seasonal influenza vaccination.

The sequenced sample was PBMCs from blood, obtained roughly 5 days after vaccination. The sequence was obtained from a man aged 50-59 years who received an inactivated influenza vaccine. The V call is TRBV24-1, the J call TRBJ2-2; unclear D gene. In DNA, the CDR3 is TGTGCCACCAGTGCTTTTAGTGGGGAGCTGTTTTTT. This encodes CATSAFSGELFF.